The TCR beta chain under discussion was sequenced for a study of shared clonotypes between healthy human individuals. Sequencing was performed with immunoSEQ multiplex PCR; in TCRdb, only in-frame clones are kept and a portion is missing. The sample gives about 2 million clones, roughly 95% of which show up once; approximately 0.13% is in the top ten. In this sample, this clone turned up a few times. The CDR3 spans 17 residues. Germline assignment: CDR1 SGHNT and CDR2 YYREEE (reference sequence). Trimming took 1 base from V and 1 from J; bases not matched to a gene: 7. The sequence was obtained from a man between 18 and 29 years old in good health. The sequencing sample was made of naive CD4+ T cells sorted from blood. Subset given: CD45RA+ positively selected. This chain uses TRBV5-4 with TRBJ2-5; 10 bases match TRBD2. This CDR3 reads CASSLPQQRGGQETQYF. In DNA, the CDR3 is TGTGCCAGCAGCTTGCCCCAACAGCGGGGGGGCCAAGAGACCCAGTACTTC.